This TCR beta chain was sequenced during a study of cytomegalovirus exposure and HLA in healthy donors. Study-level findings and limits: While the bulk of TCR sequences proved rare, some public TCRs turned up in many donors. For cytomegalovirus status, the classifier reportedly gave diagnoses with high specificity and sensitivity.

TCRdb's copy holds only in-frame clones and misses some; the assay was immunoSEQ multiplex PCR. The sample has about 64,000 clones; approximately 95% are singletons. As concerns this clone: Its antigen is not known.

Separate from the approximately 600-subject first cohort was the approximately 120-subject validation cohort, to which the donors belonged. The sample taken for sequencing was PBMCs. The receptor was isolated from a woman aged 18 to 35 in good health and CMV-seropositive.

The CDR3, as DNA: TGTGCCAGCAGCCCAGCGGCCGGGGAGCTGTTTTTT. Amino acid sequence: CASSPAAGELFF. This chain joins TRBV13 and TRBJ2-2; tentative D call: TRBD2 (5 bases). The germline V and J ends were trimmed by 5 bases and 6 bases, with 7 bases remaining between them. This CDR3 has 12 residues. In germline, CDR1 is PRHDT, CDR2 FYEKMQ (reference sequence).